This passage covers 18 T cell receptor beta chains from one sample sequenced in a study of vaccination and CD4 T cells after COVID-19. Treatment given: roughly 11-day PBMC culture with coronavirus spike peptide pools or control peptides (ViraFEST assay). Scientists ran DNA taken from cultured CD4+ T cells through the Oncomine TCR Beta short-read assay for sequencing. Using its own MiXCR run on the PCR reads, TCRdb lists one record per CDR3 protein. The table has around 20,000 distinct CDR3 sequences, approximately 61% seen once. The antigens of these receptors remain unknown. Source: CD4+ T cells from blood, cultured in vitro, taken after SARS-CoV-2 vaccination. These receptors originate from a human donor who had recovered from COVID-19.

In its sample, this clonotype was seen a few times. The chain has TRBV6-1 and TRBJ2-7, with a tentative D call TRBD1 (7 bases). Looked up from germline, CDR1 is MNHNS and CDR2 is SASEGT. The V gene lost 6 bases and the J gene lost 0 bases, with 21 bases spanning the gap. The CDR3 contains 17 residues. The CDR3: CASRFGAGQLNSYEQYF. For the CDR3, the DNA is TGTGCCAGCAGATTTGGGGCGGGACAGCTAAACTCCTACGAGCAGTACTTC.

The chain is built from TRBV6-1 and TRBJ1-1, with 7 bases identical to TRBD1. Unmatched junction bases numbered 1, after V lost 5 bases and J lost 1 base. Germline assignment: CDR1 MNHNS and CDR2 SASEGT. This CDR3 contains 13 residues. DNA of the CDR3: TGTGCCAGCAGTCACAGGGGGAACACTGAAGCTTTCTTT. Protein: CASSHRGNTEAFF.

The rearrangement links TRBV15 to TRBJ2-7; 7 positions match TRBD1. The trim removed 2 bases at V and 5 bases at J, leaving 0 bases unmatched. This CDR3 comprises 12 residues. The germline gives CDR1 LNHNV, CDR2 YYDKDF (reference sequence). CDR3 nucleotide sequence: TGTGCCACCAGCAGAACAGGGGACGAGCAGTACTTC. This sequence encodes CATSRTGDEQYF.

The chain links TRBV7-2 to TRBJ2-2, with 8 bases fitting TRBD1. This CDR3 spans 16 amino acids. The germline CDR1 and CDR2 sequences are SGHTA and FQGNSA. With 0 bases clipped from V and 2 bases from J, the junction kept 2 bases outside the gene matches. This chain's CDR3 is CASSLARGRNTGELFF. The CDR3, as DNA: TGTGCCAGCAGCTTAGCCAGGGGGCGAAACACCGGGGAGCTGTTTTTT.

V gene TRBV7-9 combines with J gene TRBJ1-5, with D hard to call. The CDR3 is made up of 15 amino acids. With 3 bases removed from V and 4 bases from J, the gap between germline ends came to 13 bases. Germline-derived CDR1 and CDR2 are SEHNR and FQNEAQ (reference sequence). CDR3 amino acids: CASSLDSHPNQPQHF. The CDR3 bases are TGTGCCAGCAGCTTGGATTCCCATCCTAATCAGCCCCAGCATTTT. The whole variable domain, filled in from reference TRBV7-9 and TRBJ1-5, reads DTGVSQNPRHKITKRGQNVTFRCDPISEHNRLYWYRQTLGQGPEFLTYFQNEAQLEKSRLLSDRFSAERPKGSFSTLEIQRTEQGDSAMYLCASSLDSHPNQPQHFGDGTRLSIL.

This clonotype was found a few times. The chain combines TRBV24-1 with TRBJ2-5; weak D call: TRBD2 (6 bases). V shed 3 bases and J shed 1 base, with 11 bases lying between them. Germline assignment: CDR1 KGHDR and CDR2 SFDVKD. This CDR3 has 15 residues. As DNA, the CDR3 is TGTGCCACCAGTGATAGTGGTAGCGGCCAAGAGACCCAGTACTTC. Translating gives CATSDSGSGQETQYF.

The genes are TRBV7-2 and TRBJ2-3, with unresolved D. V was trimmed by 1 base and J by 2 bases, leaving 7 bases between them. This CDR3 has 14 residues. From germline, CDR1 is SGHTA and CDR2 FQGNSA. As DNA, the CDR3 is TGTGCCAGCAGCTTAGAGACTTTCACAGATACGCAGTATTTT. Amino acids: CASSLETFTDTQYF. Complete variable domain (other parts from reference TRBV7-2 and TRBJ2-3): GAGVSQSPSNKVTEKGKDVELRCDPISGHTALYWYRQSLGQGLEFLIYFQGNSAPDKSGLPSDRFSAERTGGSVSTLTIQRTQQEDSAVYLCASSLETFTDTQYFGPGTRLTVL.

J is TRBJ1-5 and V is TRBV7-2; the D is unclear. The CDR3 spans 16 residues. Trimming pared 5 bases from V and 0 bases from J, leaving 14 bases between. CDR1 is SGHTA, CDR2 FQGNSA, per germline. The CDR3 region is CASSLKGAYSNQPQHF. The CDR3 bases are TGTGCCAGCAGCCTAAAAGGAGCCTATAGCAATCAGCCCCAGCATTTT.

This chain connects TRBV5-4 to TRBJ2-5; 8 nucleotides line up with TRBD1. This CDR3 region has 14 residues. Germline assignment: CDR1 SGHNT and CDR2 YYREEE (reference sequence). With V trimmed by 3 bases and J by 4 bases, 5 bases remained unmatched. The CDR3 DNA follows: TGTGCCAGCAGCTACAGGGGGAAGTCAGAGACCCAGTACTTC. Its protein product is CASSYRGKSETQYF. Using reference TRBV5-4 and TRBJ2-5 for the parts outside the CDR3, the full variable domain is ETGVTQSPTHLIKTRGQQVTLRCSSQSGHNTVSWYQQALGQGPQFIFQYYREEENGRGNFPPRFSGLQFPNYSSELNVNALELDDSALYLCASSYRGKSETQYFGPGTRLLVL.

The chain uses TRBV3-1 and TRBJ2-6; TRBD2 might be the D (7 bases). Germline V lookup: CDR1 LGHDT, CDR2 YNNKEL (reference sequence). Trimming removed 4 bases from V and 4 bases from J, with 14 bases in between. There are 16 residues in the CDR3. The CDR3 region is CASSPRGGRGANVLTF. The DNA of the CDR3 is TGTGCCAGCAGCCCTAGGGGGGGTCGCGGGGCCAACGTCCTGACTTTC.

A few counts support this clonotype. This rearrangement joins TRBV6-2 or TRBV6-3 to TRBJ1-5; D ambiguous. Germline V lookup: CDR1 MNHEY, CDR2 SVGEGT. Trimming took off 7 bases at V and 3 bases at J, with 13 bases between the two ends. The length of the CDR3 is 14 residues. The CDR3 here is CASMNDGSNQPQHF. CDR3 sequence (DNA): TGTGCCAGCATGAACGACGGATCCAATCAGCCCCAGCATTTT.

This clonotype was recorded only once. The rearrangement joins TRBV2 to TRBJ2-7, with 7 bases matching TRBD1. Germline lookup yields CDR1 SNHLY and CDR2 FYNNEI. J was trimmed by 3 bases and V by 5 bases; bases with no gene match: 1. The CDR3 totals 12 residues. The CDR3 DNA sequence: TGTGCCAGCAGTCCAGGGGGCTACGAGCAGTACTTC. As protein: CASSPGGYEQYF.

This clonotype has just a few counts. The chain joins TRBV6-5 to TRBJ1-2, with D unresolved. The CDR3 length is 16 residues. From germline, CDR1 is MNHEY and CDR2 SVGAGI. V was cut by 0 bases and J by 4 bases, with 15 bases left in between. The CDR3 reads CASSYSRNRRIYGYTF. The CDR3 nucleotides read TGTGCCAGCAGTTACTCGAGGAACAGAAGGATCTATGGCTACACCTTC.

There are a few counts of this clonotype. The V call is TRBV20-1, the J call TRBJ2-4, with D maybe TRBD1 (5 bases). Germline V CDR1 and CDR2: DFQATT, SNEGSKA (reference sequence). The CDR3 length is 12 residues. With 2 bases removed from V and 8 bases from J, the gap between germline ends came to 10 bases. CDR3 nucleotides: TGCAGTGCTAGACAGGGTGGGGACATTCAGTACTTC. Encoded protein: CSARQGGDIQYF.

This sequence joins TRBV24-1 and TRBJ2-7; unclear D gene. Germline loops: CDR1 KGHDR, CDR2 SFDVKD. V was pared by 5 bases and J by 6 bases, with 10 bases between. The CDR3 consists of 12 residues. The CDR3 loop reads CATSAPFGEQYF. The DNA of the CDR3 is TGTGCCACCAGTGCCCCTTTTGGCGAGCAGTACTTC.

Worth noting for this clonotype: At one boundary the junction diverges from the germline segment, which might be a read error. This rearrangement joins TRBV6-2 or TRBV6-3 to TRBJ1-2; no clear D. This CDR3 contains 14 residues. CDR1 and CDR2 from the germline V gene are MNHEY and SVGEGT. The CDR3, as DNA: TGTGCCGGCAGAATGGTTGGGGATAACTATGGCTACACCTTC. It yields the protein CAGRMVGDNYGYTF.

V is TRBV10-3 and J is TRBJ1-5; tentatively, D is TRBD1 (6 bases). Germline assignment: CDR1 ENHRY and CDR2 SYGVKD. The length of the CDR3 is 13 residues. V was trimmed by 0 bases and J by 7 bases, leaving 7 bases between them. DNA for the CDR3: TGTGCCATCAGTGAGTCACAGGGCCAGCCCCAGCATTTT. As protein: CAISESQGQPQHF.

This rearrangement joins TRBV28 to TRBJ1-3, with D unresolved. The germline V gene encodes CDR1 MDHEN and CDR2 SYDVKM. V shed 7 bases and J shed 0 bases, with 16 bases lying between them. The CDR3 is 16 residues long. The CDR3 DNA sequence: TGTGCCAGCACACAGCCCCCGACAAGCTCTGGAAACACCATATATTTT. Translation: CASTQPPTSSGNTIYF.